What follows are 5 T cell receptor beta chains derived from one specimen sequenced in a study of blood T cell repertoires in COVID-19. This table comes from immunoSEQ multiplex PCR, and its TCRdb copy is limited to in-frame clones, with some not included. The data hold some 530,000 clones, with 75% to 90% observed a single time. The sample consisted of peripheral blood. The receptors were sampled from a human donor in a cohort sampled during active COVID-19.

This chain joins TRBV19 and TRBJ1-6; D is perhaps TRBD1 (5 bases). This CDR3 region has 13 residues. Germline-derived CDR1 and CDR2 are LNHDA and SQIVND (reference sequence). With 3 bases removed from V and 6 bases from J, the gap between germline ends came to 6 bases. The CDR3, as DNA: TGTGCCAGTAGTATGCAGGGTAATTCACCCCTCCACTTT. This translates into CASSMQGNSPLHF.

The CDR3 DNA is TGTGCCAGCTCACCAACCGGGAGCACAGATACGCAGTATTTT. It codes for CASSPTGSTDTQYF. The rearrangement links TRBV18 to TRBJ2-3; the D is unclear. The CDR3 is 14 residues long. The V gene lost 2 bases and the J gene lost 0 bases, with 6 bases spanning the gap. CDR1 is KGHSH, CDR2 LQKENI, per germline.

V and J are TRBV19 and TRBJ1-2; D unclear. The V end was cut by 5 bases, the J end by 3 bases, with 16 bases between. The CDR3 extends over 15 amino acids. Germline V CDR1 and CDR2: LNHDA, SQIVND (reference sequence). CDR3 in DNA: TGTGCCAGTAGTCCGTTGTCACAAGATTACTATGGCTACACCTTC. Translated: CASSPLSQDYYGYTF.

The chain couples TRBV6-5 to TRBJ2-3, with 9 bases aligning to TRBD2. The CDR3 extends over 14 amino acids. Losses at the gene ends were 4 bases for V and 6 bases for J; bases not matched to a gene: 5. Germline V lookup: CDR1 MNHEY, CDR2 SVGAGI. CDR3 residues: CASSLAGVSDTQYF. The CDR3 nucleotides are TGTGCCAGCAGTTTAGCGGGAGTGAGTGATACGCAGTATTTT.

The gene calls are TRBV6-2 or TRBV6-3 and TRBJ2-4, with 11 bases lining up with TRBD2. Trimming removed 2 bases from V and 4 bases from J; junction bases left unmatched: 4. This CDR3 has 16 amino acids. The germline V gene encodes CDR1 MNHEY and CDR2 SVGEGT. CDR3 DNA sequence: TGTGCCAGCAGTTACGATAGCGGGAGGGAGAAAAACATTCAGTACTTC. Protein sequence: CASSYDSGREKNIQYF.